This paragraph covers one TCR beta chain sequence. These data belong to a study of shared clonotypes between healthy human individuals. About the study: Aged 18 to 49, the donors were a couple of women and a few men.

Only CD45RO-negative cells positively selected for CCR7 counted as naive CD8 cells, so terminally differentiated effector memory CD45RA+ cells were excluded. Several immunoSEQ plates received, in even portions, the genomic DNA of each subset. Sequenced by immunoSEQ multiplex PCR; TCRdb stores in-frame clones only, minus some. This table holds about 2.1 million clones, around 93% found once. The clonotype was recovered from a man between 18 and 29 years old in good health. Some clones in this sample may be carry-over from other donors' samples. The source material was naive CD8+ T cells from PBMCs.

CDR3 loop: CASSLTRTDWGEQFF. For the CDR3, the DNA is TGTGCCAGCAGTTTAACTAGGACCGACTGGGGGGAGCAGTTCTTC. This rearrangement joins TRBV27 to TRBJ2-1; D tentatively fits TRBD1 or TRBD2 (5 bases each). There are 15 residues in the CDR3. Trimming removed 2 bases from V and 10 bases from J, with 18 bases in between. In germline, CDR1 is MNHEY, CDR2 SMNVEV (reference sequence).